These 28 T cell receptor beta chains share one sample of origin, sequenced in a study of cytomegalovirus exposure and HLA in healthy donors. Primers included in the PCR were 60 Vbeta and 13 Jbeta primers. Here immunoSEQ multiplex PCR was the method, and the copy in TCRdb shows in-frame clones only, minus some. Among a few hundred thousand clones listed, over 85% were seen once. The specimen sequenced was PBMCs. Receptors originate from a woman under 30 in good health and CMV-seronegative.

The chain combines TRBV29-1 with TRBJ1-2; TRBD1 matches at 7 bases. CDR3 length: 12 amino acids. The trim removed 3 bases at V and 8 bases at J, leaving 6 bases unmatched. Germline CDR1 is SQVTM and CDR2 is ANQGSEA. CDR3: CSVDEGARGYTF. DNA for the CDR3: TGCAGCGTTGATGAGGGGGCACGAGGCTACACCTTC.

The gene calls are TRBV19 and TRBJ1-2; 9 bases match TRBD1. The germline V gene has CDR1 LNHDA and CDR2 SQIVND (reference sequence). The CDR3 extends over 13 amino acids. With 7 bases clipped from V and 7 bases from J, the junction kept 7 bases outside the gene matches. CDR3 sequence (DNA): TGTGCCAGTAAGCGGGACAGGGAAAGTGGCTACACCTTC. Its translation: CASKRDRESGYTF.

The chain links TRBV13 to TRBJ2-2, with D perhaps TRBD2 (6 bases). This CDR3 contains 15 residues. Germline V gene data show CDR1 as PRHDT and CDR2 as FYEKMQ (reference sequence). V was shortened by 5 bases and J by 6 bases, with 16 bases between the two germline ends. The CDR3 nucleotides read TGTGCCAGCAGCGAGATTGGGGGGTCGGCCGGGGAGCTGTTTTTT. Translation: CASSEIGGSAGELFF.

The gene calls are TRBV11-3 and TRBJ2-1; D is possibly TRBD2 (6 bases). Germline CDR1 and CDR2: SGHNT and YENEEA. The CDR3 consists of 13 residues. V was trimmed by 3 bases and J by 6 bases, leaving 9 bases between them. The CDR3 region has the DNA TGTGCCAGCAGCTTTAGCGGTGCCAATGAGCAGTTCTTC. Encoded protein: CASSFSGANEQFF.

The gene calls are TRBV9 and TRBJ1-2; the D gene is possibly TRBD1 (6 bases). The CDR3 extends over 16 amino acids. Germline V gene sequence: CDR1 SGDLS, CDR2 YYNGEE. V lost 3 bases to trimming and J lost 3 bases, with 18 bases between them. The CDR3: CASSGIGQSQDYGYTF. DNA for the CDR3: TGTGCCAGCAGCGGGATCGGACAGAGTCAGGACTATGGCTACACCTTC.

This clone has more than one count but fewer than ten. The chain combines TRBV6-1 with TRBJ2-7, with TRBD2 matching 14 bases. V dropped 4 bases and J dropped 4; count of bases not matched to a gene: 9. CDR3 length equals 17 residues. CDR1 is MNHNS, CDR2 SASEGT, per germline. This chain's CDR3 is CASSATSGTSGGYEQYF. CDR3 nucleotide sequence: TGTGCCAGCAGTGCGACCTCCGGGACTAGCGGGGGTTACGAGCAGTACTTC.

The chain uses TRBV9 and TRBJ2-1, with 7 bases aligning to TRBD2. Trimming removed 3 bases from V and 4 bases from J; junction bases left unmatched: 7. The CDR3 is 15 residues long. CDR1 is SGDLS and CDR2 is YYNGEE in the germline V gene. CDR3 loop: CASSEGGGTYNEQFF. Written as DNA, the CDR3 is TGTGCCAGCAGCGAGGGCGGGGGTACATACAATGAGCAGTTCTTC.

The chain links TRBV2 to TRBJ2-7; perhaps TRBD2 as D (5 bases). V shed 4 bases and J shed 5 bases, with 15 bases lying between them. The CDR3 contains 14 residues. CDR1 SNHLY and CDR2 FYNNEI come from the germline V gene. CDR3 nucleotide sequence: TGTGCCAGCAGTGCCTCGAGGGTAAGGAACGAGCAGTACTTC. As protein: CASSASRVRNEQYF.

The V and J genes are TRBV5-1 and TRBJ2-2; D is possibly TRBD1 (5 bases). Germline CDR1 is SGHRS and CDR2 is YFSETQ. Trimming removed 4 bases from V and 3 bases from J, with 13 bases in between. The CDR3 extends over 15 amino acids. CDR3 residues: CASSQGVADTGELFF. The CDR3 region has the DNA TGCGCCAGCAGCCAAGGGGTGGCGGACACCGGGGAGCTGTTTTTT.

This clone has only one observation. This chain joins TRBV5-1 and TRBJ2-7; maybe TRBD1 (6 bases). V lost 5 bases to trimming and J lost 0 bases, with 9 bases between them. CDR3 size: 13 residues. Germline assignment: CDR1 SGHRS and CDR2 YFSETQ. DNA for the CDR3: TGCGCCAGCAGGGGGGCGAGCTCCTACGAGCAGTACTTC. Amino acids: CASRGASSYEQYF.

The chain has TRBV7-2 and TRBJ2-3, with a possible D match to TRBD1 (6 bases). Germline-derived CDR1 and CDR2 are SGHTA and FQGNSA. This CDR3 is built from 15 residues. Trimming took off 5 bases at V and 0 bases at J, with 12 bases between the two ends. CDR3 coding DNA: TGTGCCAGCAGCCCCAGGGGCTTGAGCACAGATACGCAGTATTTT. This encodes CASSPRGLSTDTQYF.

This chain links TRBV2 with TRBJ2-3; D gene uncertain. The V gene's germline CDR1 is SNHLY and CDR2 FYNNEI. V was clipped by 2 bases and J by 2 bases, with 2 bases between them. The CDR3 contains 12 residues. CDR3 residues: CASSELTDTQYF. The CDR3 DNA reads TGTGCCAGCAGTGAACTCACAGATACGCAGTATTTT.

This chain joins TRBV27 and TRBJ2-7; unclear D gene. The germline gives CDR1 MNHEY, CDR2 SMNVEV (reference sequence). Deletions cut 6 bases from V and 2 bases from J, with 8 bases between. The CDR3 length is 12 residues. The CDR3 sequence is CASRRSPYEQYF. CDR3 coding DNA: TGTGCCAGCAGGCGGAGCCCCTACGAGCAGTACTTC.

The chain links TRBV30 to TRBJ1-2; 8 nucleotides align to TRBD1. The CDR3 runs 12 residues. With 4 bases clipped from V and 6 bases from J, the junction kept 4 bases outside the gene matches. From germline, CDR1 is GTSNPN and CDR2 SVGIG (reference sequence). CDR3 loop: CAWNRQGNGYTF. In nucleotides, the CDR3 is TGTGCCTGGAATAGACAGGGGAATGGCTACACCTTC. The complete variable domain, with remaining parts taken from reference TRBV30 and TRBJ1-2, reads SQTIHQWPATLVQPVGSPLSLECTVEGTSNPNLYWYRQAAGRGLQLLFYSVGIGQISSEVPQNLSASRPQDRQFILSSKKLLLSDSGFYLCAWNRQGNGYTFGSGTRLTVV.

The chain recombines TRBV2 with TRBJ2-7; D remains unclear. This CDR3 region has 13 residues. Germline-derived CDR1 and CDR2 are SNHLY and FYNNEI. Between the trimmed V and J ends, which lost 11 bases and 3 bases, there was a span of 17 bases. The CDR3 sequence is CASVGSPDYEQYF. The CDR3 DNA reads TGTGCCTCGGTGGGCAGCCCTGACTACGAGCAGTACTTC.

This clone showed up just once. The CDR3 reads CASSRQGVNQPQHF. In DNA form, the CDR3 reads TGTGCCAGCAGTCGACAGGGAGTGAATCAGCCCCAGCATTTT. The V and J genes are TRBV27 and TRBJ1-5, with 7 positions matching TRBD1. There are 14 residues in the CDR3. In germline, CDR1 is MNHEY, CDR2 SMNVEV (reference sequence). V lost 5 bases, J lost 4 bases, and 5 bases stayed unmatched.

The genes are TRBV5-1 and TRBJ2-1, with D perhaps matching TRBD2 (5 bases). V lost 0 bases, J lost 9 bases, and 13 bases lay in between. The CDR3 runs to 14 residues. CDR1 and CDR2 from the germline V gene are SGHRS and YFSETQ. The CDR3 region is CASSLGPLAGEQFF. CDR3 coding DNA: TGCGCCAGCAGCTTGGGGCCGCTAGCCGGTGAGCAGTTCTTC.

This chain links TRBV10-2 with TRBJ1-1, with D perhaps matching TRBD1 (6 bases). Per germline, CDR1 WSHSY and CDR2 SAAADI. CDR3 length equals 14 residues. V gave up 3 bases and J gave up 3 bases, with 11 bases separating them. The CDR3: CASSESQGYTEAFF. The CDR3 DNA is TGCGCCAGCAGTGAAAGTCAGGGGTACACTGAAGCTTTCTTT.

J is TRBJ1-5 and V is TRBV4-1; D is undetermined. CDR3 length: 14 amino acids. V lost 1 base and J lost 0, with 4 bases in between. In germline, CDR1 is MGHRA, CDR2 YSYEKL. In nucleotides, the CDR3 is TGCGCCAGCAGCCAAGCGTCTAGCAATCAGCCCCAGCATTTT. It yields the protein CASSQASSNQPQHF.

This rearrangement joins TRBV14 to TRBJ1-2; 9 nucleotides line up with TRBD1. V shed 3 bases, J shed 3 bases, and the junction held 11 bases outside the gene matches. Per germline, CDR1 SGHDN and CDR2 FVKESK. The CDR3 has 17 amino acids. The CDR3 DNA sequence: TGTGCCAGCAGCCAGACGACCGGGACAGGGATAGACTATGGCTACACCTTC. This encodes CASSQTTGTGIDYGYTF. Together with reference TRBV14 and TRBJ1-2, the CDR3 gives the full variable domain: EAGVTQFPSHSVIEKGQTVTLRCDPISGHDNLYWYRRVMGKEIKFLLHFVKESKQDESGMPNNRFLAERTGGTYSTLKVQPAELEDSGVYFCASSQTTGTGIDYGYTFGSGTRLTVV.

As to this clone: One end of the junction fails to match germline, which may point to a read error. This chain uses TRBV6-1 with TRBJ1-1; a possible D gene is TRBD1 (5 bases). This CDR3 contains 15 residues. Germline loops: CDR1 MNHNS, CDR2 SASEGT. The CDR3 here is CASGEEGRWITEAFF. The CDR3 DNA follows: TGTGCCAGCGGTGAAGAGGGGAGGTGGATCACTGAAGCTTTCTTT.

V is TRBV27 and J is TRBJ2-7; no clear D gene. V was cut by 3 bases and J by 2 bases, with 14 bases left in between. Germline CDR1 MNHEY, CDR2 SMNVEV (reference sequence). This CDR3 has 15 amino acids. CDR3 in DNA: TGTGCCAGCAGTTTGACAAACGCCGATGCCTACGAGCAGTACTTC. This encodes CASSLTNADAYEQYF.

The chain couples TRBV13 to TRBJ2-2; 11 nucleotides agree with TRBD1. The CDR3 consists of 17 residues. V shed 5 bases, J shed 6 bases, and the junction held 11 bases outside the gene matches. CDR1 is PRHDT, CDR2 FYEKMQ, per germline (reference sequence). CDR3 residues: CASSTPPGQGASGELFF. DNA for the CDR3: TGTGCCAGCAGCACACCCCCCGGACAGGGGGCCTCCGGGGAGCTGTTTTTT.

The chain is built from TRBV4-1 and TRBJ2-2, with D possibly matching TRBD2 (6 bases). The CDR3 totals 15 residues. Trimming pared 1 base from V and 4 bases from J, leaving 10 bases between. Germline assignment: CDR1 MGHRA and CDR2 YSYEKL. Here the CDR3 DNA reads TGCGCCAGCAGCCAAGCGGGACTTATCACCGGGGAGCTGTTTTTT. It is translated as CASSQAGLITGELFF.

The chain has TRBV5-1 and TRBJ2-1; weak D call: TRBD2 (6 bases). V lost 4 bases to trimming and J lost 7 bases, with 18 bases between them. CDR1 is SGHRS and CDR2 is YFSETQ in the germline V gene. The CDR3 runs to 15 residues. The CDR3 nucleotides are TGCGCCAGCAGCCCGTGGGCGGGGCCCCAAAATGAGCAGTTCTTC. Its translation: CASSPWAGPQNEQFF.

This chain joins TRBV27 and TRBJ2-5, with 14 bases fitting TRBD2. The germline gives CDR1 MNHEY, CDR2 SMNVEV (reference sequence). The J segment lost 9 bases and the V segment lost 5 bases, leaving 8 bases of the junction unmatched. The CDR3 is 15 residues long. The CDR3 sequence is CASSPGLAGASAQYF. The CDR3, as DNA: TGTGCCAGCAGTCCGGGACTAGCGGGGGCGTCGGCCCAGTACTTC.

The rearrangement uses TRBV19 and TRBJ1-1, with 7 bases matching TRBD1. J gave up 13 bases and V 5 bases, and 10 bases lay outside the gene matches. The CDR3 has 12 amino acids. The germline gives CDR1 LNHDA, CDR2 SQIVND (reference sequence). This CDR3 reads CASSDATGRFFF. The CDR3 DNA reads TGTGCCAGTAGTGACGCGACAGGGAGGTTTTTCTTT. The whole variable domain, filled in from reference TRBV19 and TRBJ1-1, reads DGGITQSPKYLFRKEGQNVTLSCEQNLNHDAMYWYRQDPGQGLRLIYYSQIVNDFQKGDIAEGYSVSREKKESFPLTVTSAQKNPTAFYLCASSDATGRFFFGQGTRLTVV.

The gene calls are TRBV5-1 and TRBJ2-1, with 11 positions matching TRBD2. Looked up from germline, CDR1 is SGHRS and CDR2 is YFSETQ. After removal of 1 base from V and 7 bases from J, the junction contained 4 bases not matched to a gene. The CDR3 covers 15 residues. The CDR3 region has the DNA TGCGCCAGCAGCTTGCAGGGACTAGCGGAAAATGAGCAGTTCTTC. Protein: CASSLQGLAENEQFF.